The clone carrying this T cell receptor (beta chain) was counted a single time. Antigen: not known. On sorted subsets, replicate PCRs used about 0.2 ug DNA, or 25,000 to 35,000 T cell genomes. TCRdb keeps only in-frame clones here, not all; method: immunoSEQ multiplex PCR. The sample lists some 2,000,000 clones, about 94% occurring once. V gave up 5 bases and J gave up 5 bases, with 12 bases separating them. The CDR3 runs 13 residues. Germline assignment: CDR1 LNHDA and CDR2 SQIVND (reference sequence). These data are taken from a study of shared clonotypes between healthy human individuals. Study-wide results and limits: Across a few donors, naive CD4 shared roughly 5.1%, naive CD8 over 3%, memory CD4 over 2%, memory CD8 0.4%. Donors were few, which limited the genetic and exposure-history diversity represented. Rarefaction gave evidence that sorted-subset sequencing remained incomplete despite large depth.

The sequencing input was naive CD4+ T cells sorted from blood. Subset meaning: CD45RA+ positively selected. The genes are TRBV19 and TRBJ1-1; TRBD1 is a possible D gene (5 bases). This TCR came from a man younger than 35 in good health. The CDR3 spells CASSWRGATEAFF. CDR3 nucleotides: TGTGCCAGTAGTTGGAGGGGCGCGACTGAAGCTTTCTTT.